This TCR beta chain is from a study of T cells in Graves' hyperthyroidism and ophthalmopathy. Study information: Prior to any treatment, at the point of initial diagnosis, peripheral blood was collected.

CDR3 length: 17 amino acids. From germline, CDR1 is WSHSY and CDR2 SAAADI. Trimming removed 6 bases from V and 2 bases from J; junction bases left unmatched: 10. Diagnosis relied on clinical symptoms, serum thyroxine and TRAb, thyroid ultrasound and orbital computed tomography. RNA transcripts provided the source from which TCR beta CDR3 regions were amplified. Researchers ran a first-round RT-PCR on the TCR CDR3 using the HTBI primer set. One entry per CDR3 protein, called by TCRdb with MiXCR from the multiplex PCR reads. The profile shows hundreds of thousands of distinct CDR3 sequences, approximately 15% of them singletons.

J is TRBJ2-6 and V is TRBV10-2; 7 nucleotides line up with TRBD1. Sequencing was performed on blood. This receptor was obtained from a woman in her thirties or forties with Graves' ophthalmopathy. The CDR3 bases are TGCGCCAGCAGACACGCAGGGGGTGGCACTGGGGCCAACGTCCTGACTTTC. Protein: CASRHAGGGTGANVLTF.